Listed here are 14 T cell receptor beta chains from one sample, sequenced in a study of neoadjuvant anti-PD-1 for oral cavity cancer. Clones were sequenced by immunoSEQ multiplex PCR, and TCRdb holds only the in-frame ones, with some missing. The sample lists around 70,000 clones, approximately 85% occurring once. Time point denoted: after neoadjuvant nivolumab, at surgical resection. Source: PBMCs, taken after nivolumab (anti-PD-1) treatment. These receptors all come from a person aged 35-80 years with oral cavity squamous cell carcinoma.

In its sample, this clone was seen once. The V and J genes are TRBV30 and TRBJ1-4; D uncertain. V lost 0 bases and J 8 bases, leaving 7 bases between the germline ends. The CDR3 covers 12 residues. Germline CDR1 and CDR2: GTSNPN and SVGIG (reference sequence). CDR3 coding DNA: TGTGCCTGGAGTGTTTTGGGGGAAAAACTGTTTTTT. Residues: CAWSVLGEKLFF.

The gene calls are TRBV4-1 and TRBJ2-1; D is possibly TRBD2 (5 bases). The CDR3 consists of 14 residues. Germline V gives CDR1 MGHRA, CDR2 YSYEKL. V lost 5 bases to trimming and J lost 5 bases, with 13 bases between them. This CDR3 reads CASSRLASDNEQFF. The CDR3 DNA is TGCGCCAGCAGCAGGCTAGCATCCGACAATGAGCAGTTCTTC.

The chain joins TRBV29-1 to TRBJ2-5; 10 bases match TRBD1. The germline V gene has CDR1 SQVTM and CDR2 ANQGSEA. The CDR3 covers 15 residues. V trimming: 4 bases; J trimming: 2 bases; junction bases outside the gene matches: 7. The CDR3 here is CSVGGTGAIQETQYF. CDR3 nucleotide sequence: TGCAGCGTTGGCGGGACAGGGGCCATTCAAGAGACCCAGTACTTC.

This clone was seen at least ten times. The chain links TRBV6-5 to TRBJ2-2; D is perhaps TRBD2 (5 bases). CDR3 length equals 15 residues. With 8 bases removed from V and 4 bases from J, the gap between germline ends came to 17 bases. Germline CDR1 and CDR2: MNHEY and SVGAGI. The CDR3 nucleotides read TGTGCCAGCTCGCCTGGTAACGAGGGCACCGGGGAGCTGTTTTTT. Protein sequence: CASSPGNEGTGELFF.

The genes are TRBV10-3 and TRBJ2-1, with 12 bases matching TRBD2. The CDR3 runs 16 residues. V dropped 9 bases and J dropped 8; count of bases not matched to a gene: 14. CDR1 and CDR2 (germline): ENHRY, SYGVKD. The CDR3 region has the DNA TGTGCCATTTCTAAGGAAGCTAGCGGGAGGGGGGATGAGCAGTTCTTC. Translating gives CAISKEASGRGDEQFF.

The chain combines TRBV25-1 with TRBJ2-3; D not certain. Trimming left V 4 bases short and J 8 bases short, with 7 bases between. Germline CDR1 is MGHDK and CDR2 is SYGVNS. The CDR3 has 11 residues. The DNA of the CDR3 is TGTGCCAGCAGTGGCCTCAGTACGCAGTATTTT. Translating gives CASSGLSTQYF. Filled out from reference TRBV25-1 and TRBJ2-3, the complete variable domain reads EADIYQTPRYLVIGTGKKITLECSQTMGHDKMYWYQQDPGMELHLIHYSYGVNSTEKGDLSSESTVSRIRTEHFPLTLESARPSHTSQYLCASSGLSTQYFGPGTRLTVL.

CDR3 nucleotide sequence: TGTGCCAGCAGCGGACGCTCTAGCGGGAGGGAGACCCAGTACTTC. Translating gives CASSGRSSGRETQYF. The chain links TRBV7-2 to TRBJ2-5; 11 nucleotides match TRBD2. V lost 5 bases and J lost 5; bases outside the gene matches: 7. Germline assignment: CDR1 SGHTA and CDR2 FQGNSA. The CDR3 totals 15 residues.

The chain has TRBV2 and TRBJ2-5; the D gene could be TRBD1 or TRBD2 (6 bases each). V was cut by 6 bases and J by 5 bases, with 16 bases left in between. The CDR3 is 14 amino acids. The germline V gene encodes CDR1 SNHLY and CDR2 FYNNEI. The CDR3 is CASSAKEGVETQYF. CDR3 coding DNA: TGTGCCAGCAGCGCAAAGGAGGGGGTGGAGACCCAGTACTTC.

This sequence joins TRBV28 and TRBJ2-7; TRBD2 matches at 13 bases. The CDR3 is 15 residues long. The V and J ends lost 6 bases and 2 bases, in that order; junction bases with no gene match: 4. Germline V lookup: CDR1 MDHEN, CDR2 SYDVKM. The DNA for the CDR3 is TGTGCCAGCAGACGGACTAGCGGGAGAGCCTACGAGCAGTACTTC. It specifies CASRRTSGRAYEQYF. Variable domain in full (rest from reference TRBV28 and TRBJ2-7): DVKVTQSSRYLVKRTGEKVFLECVQDMDHENMFWYRQDPGLGLRLIYFSYDVKMKEKGDIPEGYSVSREKKERFSLILESASTNQTSMYLCASRRTSGRAYEQYFGPGTRLTVT.

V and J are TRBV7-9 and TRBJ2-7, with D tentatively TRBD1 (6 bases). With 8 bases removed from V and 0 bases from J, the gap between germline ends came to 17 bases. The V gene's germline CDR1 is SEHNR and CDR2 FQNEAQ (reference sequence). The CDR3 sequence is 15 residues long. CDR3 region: CASAPPQGSSYEQYF. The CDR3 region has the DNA TGTGCCAGCGCCCCCCCTCAGGGGAGCTCCTACGAGCAGTACTTC.

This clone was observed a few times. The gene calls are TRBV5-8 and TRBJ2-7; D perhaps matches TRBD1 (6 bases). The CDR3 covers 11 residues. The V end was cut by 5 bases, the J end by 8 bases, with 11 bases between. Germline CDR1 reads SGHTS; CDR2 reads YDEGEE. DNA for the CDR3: TGTGCCAGCAGTTTCGGACAGAAGCAGTACTTC. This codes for CASSFGQKQYF. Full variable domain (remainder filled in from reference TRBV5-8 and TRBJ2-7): EAGVTQSPTHLIKTRGQQATLRCSPISGHTSVYWYQQALGLGLQFLLWYDEGEERNRGNFPPRFSGRQFPNYSSELNVNALELEDSALYLCASSFGQKQYFGPGTRLTVT.

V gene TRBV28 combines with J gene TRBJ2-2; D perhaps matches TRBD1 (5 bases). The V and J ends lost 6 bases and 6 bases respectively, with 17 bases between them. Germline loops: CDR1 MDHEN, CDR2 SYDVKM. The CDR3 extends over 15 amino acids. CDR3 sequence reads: CASRPTQGNAGELFF. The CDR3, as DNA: TGTGCCAGCAGGCCAACTCAGGGAAATGCCGGGGAGCTGTTTTTT.

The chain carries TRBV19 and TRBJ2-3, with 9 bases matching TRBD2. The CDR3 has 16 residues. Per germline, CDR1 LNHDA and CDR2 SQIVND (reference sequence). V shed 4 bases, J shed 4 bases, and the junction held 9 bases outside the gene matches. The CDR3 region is CASSTVAGGVADTQYF. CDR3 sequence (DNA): TGTGCCAGTAGTACGGTGGCGGGAGGGGTGGCAGATACGCAGTATTTT.

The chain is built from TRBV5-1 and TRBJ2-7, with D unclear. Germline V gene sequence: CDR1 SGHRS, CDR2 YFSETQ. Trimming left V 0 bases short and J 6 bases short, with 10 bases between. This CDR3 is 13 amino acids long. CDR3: CASSLGHEGEQYF. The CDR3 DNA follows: TGCGCCAGCAGCTTGGGTCACGAAGGCGAGCAGTACTTC.